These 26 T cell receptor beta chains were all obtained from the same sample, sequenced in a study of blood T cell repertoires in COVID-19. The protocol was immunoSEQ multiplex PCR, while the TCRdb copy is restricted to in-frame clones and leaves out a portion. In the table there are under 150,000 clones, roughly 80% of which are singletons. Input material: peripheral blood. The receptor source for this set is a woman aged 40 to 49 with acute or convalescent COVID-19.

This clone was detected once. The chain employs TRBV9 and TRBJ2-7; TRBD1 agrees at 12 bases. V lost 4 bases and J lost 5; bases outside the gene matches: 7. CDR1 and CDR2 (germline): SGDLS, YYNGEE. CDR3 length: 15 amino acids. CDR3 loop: CASSSPGTGGHEQYF. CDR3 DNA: TGTGCCAGCAGCTCCCCCGGGACAGGGGGCCACGAGCAGTACTTC. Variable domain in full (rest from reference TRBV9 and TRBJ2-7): DSGVTQTPKHLITATGQRVTLRCSPRSGDLSVYWYQQSLDQGLQFLIQYYNGEERAKGNILERFSAQQFPDLHSELNLSSLELGDSALYFCASSSPGTGGHEQYFGPGTRLTVT.

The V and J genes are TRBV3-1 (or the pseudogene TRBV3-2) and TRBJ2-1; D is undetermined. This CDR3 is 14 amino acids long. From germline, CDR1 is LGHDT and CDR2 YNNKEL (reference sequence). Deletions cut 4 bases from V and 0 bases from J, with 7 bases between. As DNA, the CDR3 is TGTGCCAGCAGCCGGCCGGGCTCCTACAATGAGCAGTTCTTC. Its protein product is CASSRPGSYNEQFF.

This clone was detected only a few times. The CDR3 sequence: CASSALPTGNTGELFF. CDR3 nucleotide sequence: TGTGCCAGCAGCGCGCTACCGACAGGCAACACCGGGGAGCTGTTTTTT. This chain joins TRBV7-6 and TRBJ2-2, with a tentative D call TRBD1 (6 bases). Trimming took 5 bases from V and 2 from J, leaving 15 bases between them. Per germline, CDR1 SGHVS and CDR2 FNYEAQ. This CDR3 region has 16 residues.

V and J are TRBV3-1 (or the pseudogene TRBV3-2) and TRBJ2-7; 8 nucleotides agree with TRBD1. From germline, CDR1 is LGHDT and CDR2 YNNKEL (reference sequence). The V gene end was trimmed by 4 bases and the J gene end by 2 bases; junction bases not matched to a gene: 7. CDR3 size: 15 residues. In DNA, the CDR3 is TGTGCCAGCAGCCCCAAGGACAGGGCAACCTACGAGCAGTACTTC. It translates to CASSPKDRATYEQYF.

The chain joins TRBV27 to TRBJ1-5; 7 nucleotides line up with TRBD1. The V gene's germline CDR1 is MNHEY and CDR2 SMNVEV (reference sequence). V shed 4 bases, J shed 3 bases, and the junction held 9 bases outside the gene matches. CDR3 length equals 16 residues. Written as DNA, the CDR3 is TGTGCCAGCAGTTCAAGACAGGGATTACACAATCAGCCCCAGCATTTT. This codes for CASSSRQGLHNQPQHF.

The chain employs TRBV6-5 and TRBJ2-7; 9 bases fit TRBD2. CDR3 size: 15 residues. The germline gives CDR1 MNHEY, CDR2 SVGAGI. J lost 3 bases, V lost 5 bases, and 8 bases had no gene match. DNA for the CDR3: TGTGCCAGCAGTCCCCAAGCGGGGGGTAGCTACGAGCAGTACTTC. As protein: CASSPQAGGSYEQYF.

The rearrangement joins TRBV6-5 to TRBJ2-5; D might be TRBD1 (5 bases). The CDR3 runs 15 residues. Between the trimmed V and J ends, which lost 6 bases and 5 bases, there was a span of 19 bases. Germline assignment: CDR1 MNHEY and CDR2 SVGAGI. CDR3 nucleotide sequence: TGTGCCAGCAGCAAGGGAAGGGGTGGTCGGGAGACCCAGTACTTC. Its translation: CASSKGRGGRETQYF.

For the CDR3, the DNA is TGCAGCGGGGGGCGCCCAGCGGGGGTTTACAATGAGCAGTTCTTC. Encoded protein: CSGGRPAGVYNEQFF. This chain links TRBV29-1 with TRBJ2-1; 8 bases agree with TRBD2. With V trimmed by 7 bases and J by 4 bases, 12 bases remained unmatched. Germline CDR1 SQVTM, CDR2 ANQGSEA. The CDR3 spans 15 residues.

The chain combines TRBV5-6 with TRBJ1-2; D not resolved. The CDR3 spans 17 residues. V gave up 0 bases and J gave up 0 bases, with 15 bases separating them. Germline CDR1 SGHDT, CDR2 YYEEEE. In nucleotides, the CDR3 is TGTGCCAGCAGCTTGGGTTCCCTCTCCCTTTCTAACTATGGCTACACCTTC. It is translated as CASSLGSLSLSNYGYTF. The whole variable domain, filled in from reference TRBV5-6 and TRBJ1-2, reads DAGVTQSPTHLIKTRGQQVTLRCSPKSGHDTVSWYQQALGQGPQFIFQYYEEEERQRGNFPDRFSGHQFPNYSSELNVNALLLGDSALYLCASSLGSLSLSNYGYTFGSGTRLTVV.

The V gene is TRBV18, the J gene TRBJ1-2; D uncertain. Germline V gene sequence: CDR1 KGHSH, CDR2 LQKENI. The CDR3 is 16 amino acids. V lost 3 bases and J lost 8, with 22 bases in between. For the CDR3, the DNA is TGTGCCAGCTCACCCGGAGAGGGCCGACGAACGGCAGGCTACACCTTC. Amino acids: CASSPGEGRRTAGYTF. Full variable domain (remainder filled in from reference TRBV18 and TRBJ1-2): NAGVMQNPRHLVRRRGQEARLRCSPMKGHSHVYWYRQLPEEGLKFMVYLQKENIIDESGMPKERFSAEFPKEGPSILRIQQVVRGDSAAYFCASSPGEGRRTAGYTFGSGTRLTVV.

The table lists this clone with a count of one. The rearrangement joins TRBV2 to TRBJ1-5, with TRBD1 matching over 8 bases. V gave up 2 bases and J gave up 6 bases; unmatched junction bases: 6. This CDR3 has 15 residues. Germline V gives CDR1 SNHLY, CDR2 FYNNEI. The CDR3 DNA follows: TGTGCCAGCAGTGAACGACAGGGGACGAGTCAGCCCCAGCATTTT. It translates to CASSERQGTSQPQHF.

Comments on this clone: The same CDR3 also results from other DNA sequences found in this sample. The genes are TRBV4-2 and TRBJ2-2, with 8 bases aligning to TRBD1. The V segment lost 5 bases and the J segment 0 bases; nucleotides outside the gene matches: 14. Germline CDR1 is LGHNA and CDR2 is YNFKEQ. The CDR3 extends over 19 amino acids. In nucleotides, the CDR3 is TGTGCCAGCAGCGTTGCAGACAGGGGACTCTATACGAACACCGGGGAGCTGTTTTTT. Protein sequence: CASSVADRGLYTNTGELFF.

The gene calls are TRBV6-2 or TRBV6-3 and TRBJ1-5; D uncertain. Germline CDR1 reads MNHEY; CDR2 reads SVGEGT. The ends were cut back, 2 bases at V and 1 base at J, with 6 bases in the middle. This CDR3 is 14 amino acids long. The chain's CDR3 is CASSYGGSNQPQHF. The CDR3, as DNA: TGTGCCAGCAGTTACGGCGGCAGCAATCAGCCCCAGCATTTT.

The CDR3 sequence is CASSRPTGSSGNTIYF. CDR3 nucleotides: TGCGCCAGCAGCCGACCCACAGGTTCCTCTGGAAACACCATATATTTT. The rearrangement uses TRBV4-1 and TRBJ1-3; D possibly corresponds to TRBD1 (5 bases). The V gene lost 4 bases and the J gene lost 0 bases, with 13 bases spanning the gap. The germline CDR1 and CDR2 sequences are MGHRA and YSYEKL. The CDR3 consists of 16 residues.

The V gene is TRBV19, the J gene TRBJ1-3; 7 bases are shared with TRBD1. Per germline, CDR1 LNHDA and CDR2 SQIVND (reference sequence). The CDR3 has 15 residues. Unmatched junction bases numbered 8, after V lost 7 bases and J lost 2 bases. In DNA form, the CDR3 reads TGTGCCAGTACAAGAGCGACAGGGACTGGAAACACCATATATTTT. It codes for CASTRATGTGNTIYF. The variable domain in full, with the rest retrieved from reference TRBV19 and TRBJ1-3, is DGGITQSPKYLFRKEGQNVTLSCEQNLNHDAMYWYRQDPGQGLRLIYYSQIVNDFQKGDIAEGYSVSREKKESFPLTVTSAQKNPTAFYLCASTRATGTGNTIYFGEGSWLTVV.

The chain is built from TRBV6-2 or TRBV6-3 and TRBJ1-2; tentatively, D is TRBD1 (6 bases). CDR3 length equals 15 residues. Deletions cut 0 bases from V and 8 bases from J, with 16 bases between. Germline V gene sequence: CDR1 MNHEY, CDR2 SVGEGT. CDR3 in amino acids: CASSYSETGVGGYTF. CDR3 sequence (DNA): TGTGCCAGCAGTTACTCGGAGACAGGAGTGGGGGGCTACACCTTC.

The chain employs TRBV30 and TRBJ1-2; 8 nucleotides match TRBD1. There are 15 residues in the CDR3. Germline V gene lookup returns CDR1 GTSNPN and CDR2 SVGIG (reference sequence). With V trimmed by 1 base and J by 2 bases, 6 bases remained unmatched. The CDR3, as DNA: TGTGCCTGGAGTGGCTATCGACAGGGGAACTATGGCTACACCTTC. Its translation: CAWSGYRQGNYGYTF.

The DNA of the CDR3 is TGCAGCGTCCGACAGGGGGGGGCTTACGAGCAGTACTTC. It encodes CSVRQGGAYEQYF. The V call is TRBV29-1, the J call TRBJ2-7; 9 positions match TRBD1. Germline CDR1 reads SQVTM; CDR2 reads ANQGSEA. The CDR3 has 13 residues. The J segment lost 4 bases and the V segment lost 6 bases, leaving 7 bases of the junction unmatched.

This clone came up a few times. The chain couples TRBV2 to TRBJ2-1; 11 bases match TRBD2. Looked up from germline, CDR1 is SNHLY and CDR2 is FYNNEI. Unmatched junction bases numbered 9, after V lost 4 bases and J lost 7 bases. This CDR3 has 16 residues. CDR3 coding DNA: TGTGCCAGCAGTGGAACACTAGCGGGGGAGATAAATGAGCAGTTCTTC. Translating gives CASSGTLAGEINEQFF.

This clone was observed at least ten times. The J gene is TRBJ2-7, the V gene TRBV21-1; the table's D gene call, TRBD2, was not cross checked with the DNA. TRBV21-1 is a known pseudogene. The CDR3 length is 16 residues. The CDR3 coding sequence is TGTGCCAGCAGCAAAGATGAGTTGCCCCACTCCTACGAGCAGTACTTC. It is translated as CASSKDELPHSYEQYF.

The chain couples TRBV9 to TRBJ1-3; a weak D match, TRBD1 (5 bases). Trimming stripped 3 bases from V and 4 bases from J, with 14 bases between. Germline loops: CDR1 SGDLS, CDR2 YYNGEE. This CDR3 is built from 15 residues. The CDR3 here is CASSAASGSGNTIYF. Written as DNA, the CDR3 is TGTGCCAGCAGCGCCGCTTCAGGGTCCGGAAACACCATATATTTT.

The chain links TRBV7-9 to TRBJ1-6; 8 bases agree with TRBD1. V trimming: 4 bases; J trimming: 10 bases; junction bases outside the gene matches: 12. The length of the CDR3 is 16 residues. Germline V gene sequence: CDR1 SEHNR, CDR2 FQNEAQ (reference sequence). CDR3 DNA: TGTGCCAGCAGCTCACCCCAGGGGGCATCGATCTCACCCCTCCACTTT. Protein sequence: CASSSPQGASISPLHF.

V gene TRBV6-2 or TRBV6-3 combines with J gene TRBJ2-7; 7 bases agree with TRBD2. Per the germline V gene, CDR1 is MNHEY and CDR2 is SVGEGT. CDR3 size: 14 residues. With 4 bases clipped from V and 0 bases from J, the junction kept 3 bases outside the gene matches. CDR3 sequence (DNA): TGTGCCAGCAGTTCAGCGGGAAGCTCCTACGAGCAGTACTTC. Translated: CASSSAGSSYEQYF.

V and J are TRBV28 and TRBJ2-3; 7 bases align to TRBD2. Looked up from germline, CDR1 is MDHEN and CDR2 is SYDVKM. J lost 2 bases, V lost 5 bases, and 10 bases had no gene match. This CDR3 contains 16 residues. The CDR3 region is CASSTPGLVDTDTQYF. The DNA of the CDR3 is TGTGCCAGCAGTACCCCCGGACTAGTGGACACAGATACGCAGTATTTT. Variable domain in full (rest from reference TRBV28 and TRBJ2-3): DVKVTQSSRYLVKRTGEKVFLECVQDMDHENMFWYRQDPGLGLRLIYFSYDVKMKEKGDIPEGYSVSREKKERFSLILESASTNQTSMYLCASSTPGLVDTDTQYFGPGTRLTVL.

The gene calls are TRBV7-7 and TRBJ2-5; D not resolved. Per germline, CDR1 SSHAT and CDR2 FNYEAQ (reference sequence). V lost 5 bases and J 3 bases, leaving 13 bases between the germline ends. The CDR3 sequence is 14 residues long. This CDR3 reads CASSLISRKETQYF. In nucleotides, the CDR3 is TGTGCCAGCAGCCTAATTTCACGAAAAGAGACCCAGTACTTC.

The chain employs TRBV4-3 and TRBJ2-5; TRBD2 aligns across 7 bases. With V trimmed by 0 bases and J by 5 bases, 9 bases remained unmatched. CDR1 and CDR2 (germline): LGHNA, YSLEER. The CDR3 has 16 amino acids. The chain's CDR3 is CASSQDPPRGGETQYF. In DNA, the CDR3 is TGCGCCAGCAGCCAAGATCCGCCGAGGGGAGGGGAGACCCAGTACTTC.